Following are 2 T cell receptor beta chains from one sample sequenced in a study of T cells in localized non-small cell lung cancer. Clones were read by immunoSEQ multiplex PCR, and TCRdb kept only the in-frame ones, dropping some. The table records about 19,000 clones, 85% to 95% of them present only once. The input for sequencing was peripheral blood, taken before any cancer treatment. The source of these receptors is a male donor older than 55 with stage I squamous cell lung carcinoma.

V usage is TRBV15 and J usage is TRBJ2-2; D is perhaps TRBD2 (5 bases). Germline values: CDR1 LNHNV, CDR2 YYDKDF (reference sequence). The CDR3 has 15 amino acids. V was pared by 0 bases and J by 9 bases, with 14 bases between. CDR3 bases: TGTGCCACCAGCAGAGATGCGGGCATAACCCGGGAGCTGTTTTTT. Translation: CATSRDAGITRELFF.

V is TRBV28 and J is TRBJ1-4; 8 bases agree with TRBD1. V gave up 4 bases and J gave up 8 bases; unmatched junction bases: 6. The germline V gene encodes CDR1 MDHEN and CDR2 SYDVKM. The CDR3 spans 14 residues. The CDR3 region has the DNA TGTGCCAGCAGTTGGACAGGGAGGTCGGAAAAACTGTTTTTT. This translates into CASSWTGRSEKLFF.